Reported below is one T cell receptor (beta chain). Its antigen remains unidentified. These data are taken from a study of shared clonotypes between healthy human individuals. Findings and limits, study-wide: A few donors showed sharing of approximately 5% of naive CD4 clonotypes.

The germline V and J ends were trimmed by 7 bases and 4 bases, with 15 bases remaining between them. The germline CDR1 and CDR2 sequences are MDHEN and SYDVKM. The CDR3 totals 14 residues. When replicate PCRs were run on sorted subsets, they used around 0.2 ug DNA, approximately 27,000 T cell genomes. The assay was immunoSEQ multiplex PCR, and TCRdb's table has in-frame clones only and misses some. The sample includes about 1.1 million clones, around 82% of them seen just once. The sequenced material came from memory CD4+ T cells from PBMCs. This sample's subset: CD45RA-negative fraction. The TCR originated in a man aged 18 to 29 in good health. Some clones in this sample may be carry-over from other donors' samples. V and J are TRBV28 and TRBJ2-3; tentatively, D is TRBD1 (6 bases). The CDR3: CASMRDRPADTQYF. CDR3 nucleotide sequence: TGTGCCAGCATGAGAGACAGGCCCGCAGATACGCAGTATTTT.